This TCR beta chain comes out of a study of shared clonotypes between healthy human individuals. The V gene's germline CDR1 is MDHEN and CDR2 SYDVKM. V lost 5 bases and J lost 12; bases outside the gene matches: 8. The CDR3 consists of 12 residues. Authors' processing steps: ImmunoSEQ output held junction-only sequences without quality scores, so filtering differed. Profiled with immunoSEQ multiplex PCR; TCRdb holds only in-frame clones, not every one. Clone size and V and J calls were adopted from that table, with D and trimming inferred from the DNA. The sample lists about 610,000 clones, about 96% occurring once.

The sequence was collected from a woman younger than 45 in good health. J is TRBJ1-2 and V is TRBV28, with TRBD1 identical over 8 bases. Sequenced material: naive CD4+ T cells sorted from blood. The subset is: CD45RA+ positively selected. The CDR3: CASSRQGYGNTF. The DNA of the CDR3 is TGTGCCAGCAGTAGACAGGGGTATGGAAACACCTTC.